These 18 T cell receptor beta chains came from one sample sequenced in a study of T cell repertoires in cytomegalovirus infection. Via MiXCR, TCRdb re-called the reads, giving one row per CDR3 protein. The table records 46,000 or so distinct CDR3 sequences, about 20% of them present only once. The antigens these receptors bind are not known. Sequencing used PBMCs, sequenced either directly or after in vitro stimulation (not recorded which). Every receptor here comes from a human donor in good health (CMV status not recorded). Some clones in this sample may be carry-over from other donors' samples.

This clonotype occurred many times. This rearrangement joins TRBV7-2 to TRBJ2-1, with 12 bases aligning to TRBD2. V shed 5 bases, J shed 4 bases, and the junction held 18 bases outside the gene matches. This CDR3 region has 20 residues. CDR1 is SGHTA and CDR2 is FQGNSA in the germline V gene. CDR3 in DNA: TGTGCCAGCAGCATGGGACAGGAGATGACTAGCGGGAGTAAGTACAATGAGCAGTTCTTC. Translated: CASSMGQEMTSGSKYNEQFF. Filled out from reference TRBV7-2 and TRBJ2-1, the complete variable domain reads GAGVSQSPSNKVTEKGKDVELRCDPISGHTALYWYRQSLGQGLEFLIYFQGNSAPDKSGLPSDRFSAERTGGSVSTLTIQRTQQEDSAVYLCASSMGQEMTSGSKYNEQFFGPGTRLTVL.

This clonotype has ten or more counts. The chain recombines TRBV5-1 with TRBJ1-1, with D tentatively TRBD1 (5 bases). The CDR3 is 12 amino acids. Deletions cut 0 bases from V and 9 bases from J, with 9 bases between. Germline V gene sequence: CDR1 SGHRS, CDR2 YFSETQ. The CDR3 DNA reads TGCGCCAGCAGCTTGGTGGGGGAGCAAGCTTTCTTT. Translation: CASSLVGEQAFF.

There are a few counts of this clonotype. This rearrangement joins TRBV29-1 to TRBJ2-3; D gene unclear. With 4 bases removed from V and 3 bases from J, the gap between germline ends came to 11 bases. Germline CDR1 is SQVTM and CDR2 is ANQGSEA. The CDR3 is made up of 13 amino acids. This CDR3 is CSVGQFETDTQYF. For the CDR3, the DNA is TGCAGCGTTGGCCAGTTTGAGACAGATACGCAGTATTTT.

The sample holds a few counts of this clonotype. The chain joins TRBV7-2 to TRBJ1-2; D unresolved. The CDR3 consists of 14 residues. Germline CDR1 reads SGHTA; CDR2 reads FQGNSA. Trimming left V 4 bases short and J 8 bases short, with 17 bases between. CDR3 coding DNA: TGTGCCAGCAGCTCGGGAGTACCTCTTCCCGGCTACACCTTC. Residues: CASSSGVPLPGYTF.

J is TRBJ2-1 and V is TRBV3-1; TRBD1 matches 7 bases. After removal of 6 bases from V and 3 bases from J, the junction contained 11 bases not matched to a gene. Germline CDR1 is LGHDT and CDR2 is YNNKEL (reference sequence). CDR3 length equals 16 residues. The CDR3 region is CASRDTGAPDYNEQFF. The CDR3, as DNA: TGTGCCAGCAGAGATACAGGGGCGCCCGACTACAATGAGCAGTTCTTC.

This chain joins TRBV27 and TRBJ2-2; D is uncertain. Trimming left V 0 bases short and J 5 bases short, with 7 bases between. The germline V gene has CDR1 MNHEY and CDR2 SMNVEV (reference sequence). The CDR3 has 14 residues. CDR3 bases: TGTGCCAGCAGTTTATCGGGTTTGACCGGGGAGCTGTTTTTT. Translated: CASSLSGLTGELFF.

This clonotype has more than one count but fewer than ten. The chain couples TRBV7-6 to TRBJ2-1; 7 bases are shared with TRBD2. V lost 8 bases and J lost 9; bases outside the gene matches: 16. The CDR3 runs 15 residues. Looked up from germline, CDR1 is SGHVS and CDR2 is FNYEAQ. The CDR3 sequence: CASAGWGGGPSEQFF. As DNA, the CDR3 is TGTGCCAGCGCGGGGTGGGGGGGAGGGCCTTCTGAGCAGTTCTTC. The full variable domain, with the rest looked up from reference TRBV7-6 and TRBJ2-1, is GAGVSQSPRYKVTKRGQDVALRCDPISGHVSLYWYRQALGQGPEFLTYFNYEAQQDKSGLPNDRFSAERPEGSISTLTIQRTEQRDSAMYRCASAGWGGGPSEQFFGPGTRLTVL.

The rearrangement uses TRBV19 and TRBJ2-7; D call uncertain. V was shortened by 5 bases and J by 1 base, with 9 bases between the two germline ends. The CDR3 is 13 amino acids. CDR1 is LNHDA, CDR2 SQIVND, per germline (reference sequence). CDR3 protein: CASSHSGSYEQYF. The CDR3 DNA reads as TGTGCCAGTAGTCATTCTGGGTCCTACGAGCAGTACTTC.

This clonotype was picked up a small number of times. The rearrangement joins TRBV9 to TRBJ1-3; D not certain. Germline V gene data show CDR1 as SGDLS and CDR2 as YYNGEE. CDR3 size: 15 residues. The germline V and J ends were trimmed by 3 bases and 1 base, with 11 bases remaining between them. CDR3 loop: CASSANTGSGNTIYF. The CDR3 DNA sequence: TGTGCCAGCAGCGCGAACACGGGATCTGGAAACACCATATATTTT. The full variable domain, in which reference TRBV9 and TRBJ1-3 provide the parts outside the CDR3, is DSGVTQTPKHLITATGQRVTLRCSPRSGDLSVYWYQQSLDQGLQFLIQYYNGEERAKGNILERFSAQQFPDLHSELNLSSLELGDSALYFCASSANTGSGNTIYFGEGSWLTVV.

There are a few counts of this clonotype. The chain couples TRBV11-3 to TRBJ2-3; D is unresolved. The germline V and J ends were trimmed by 1 base and 3 bases, with 8 bases remaining between them. The CDR3 totals 14 residues. Germline CDR1 SGHNT, CDR2 YENEEA. CDR3 in DNA: TGTGCCAGCAGCTTAGGTCGGATAACAGATACGCAGTATTTT. Residues: CASSLGRITDTQYF.

The chain uses TRBV2 and TRBJ2-1, with TRBD2 as a possible D gene (6 bases). Germline CDR1 and CDR2: SNHLY and FYNNEI. CDR3 length: 12 amino acids. The germline V and J ends were trimmed by 4 bases and 10 bases, with 11 bases remaining between them. The CDR3 is CASSGDSQEQFF. In DNA, the CDR3 is TGTGCCAGCAGTGGGGACTCCCAGGAGCAGTTCTTC.

A few counts support this clonotype. The chain couples TRBV19 to TRBJ2-2; D gene ambiguous. Between the trimmed V and J ends, which lost 6 bases and 3 bases, there was a span of 2 bases. Per germline, CDR1 LNHDA and CDR2 SQIVND (reference sequence). The CDR3 has 11 amino acids. The CDR3 loop is CASRYTGELFF. DNA for the CDR3: TGTGCCAGTAGGTACACCGGGGAGCTGTTTTTT. Variable domain in full (rest from reference TRBV19 and TRBJ2-2): DGGITQSPKYLFRKEGQNVTLSCEQNLNHDAMYWYRQDPGQGLRLIYYSQIVNDFQKGDIAEGYSVSREKKESFPLTVTSAQKNPTAFYLCASRYTGELFFGEGSRLTVL.

J is TRBJ2-3 and V is TRBV29-1; the match to TRBD2 covers 9 bases. Germline CDR1 reads SQVTM; CDR2 reads ANQGSEA. Trimming took 2 bases from V and 3 from J; bases not matched to a gene: 6. The CDR3 has 15 residues. CDR3 in amino acids: CSVEWRGGGTDTQYF. The CDR3 nucleotides read TGCAGCGTTGAATGGCGGGGGGGGGGGACAGATACGCAGTATTTT.

There are many counts of this clonotype. V gene TRBV2 combines with J gene TRBJ1-5; D might be TRBD1 (5 bases). The V gene lost 7 bases and the J gene lost 7 bases, with 17 bases spanning the gap. Germline V lookup: CDR1 SNHLY, CDR2 FYNNEI. The CDR3 has 14 amino acids. CDR3 loop: CASTDRGAGQPQHF. The CDR3 DNA reads TGTGCCAGCACCGATCGAGGGGCGGGGCAGCCCCAGCATTTT.

V gene TRBV12-5 combines with J gene TRBJ2-1, with TRBD2 identical over 12 bases. Germline values: CDR1 LGHNT, CDR2 FRNRAP. V was clipped by 2 bases and J by 13 bases; unmatched bases: 9. The CDR3 runs 15 residues. CDR3 DNA sequence: TGTGCTAGTGGTTTGCCCCCGACTAGCGGGAGTTCCCAGTTCTTC. Encoded protein: CASGLPPTSGSSQFF.

This chain joins TRBV19 and TRBJ2-1; 7 bases agree with TRBD2. The CDR3 extends over 17 amino acids. The ends lost 0 bases at V and 0 bases at J; junction bases unmatched: 5. Germline lookup yields CDR1 LNHDA and CDR2 SQIVND (reference sequence). CDR3 sequence: CASSIDLASGSYNEQFF. CDR3 coding DNA: TGTGCCAGTAGTATAGATCTGGCTAGCGGCTCCTACAATGAGCAGTTCTTC. The whole variable domain, remainder taken from reference TRBV19 and TRBJ2-1, is DGGITQSPKYLFRKEGQNVTLSCEQNLNHDAMYWYRQDPGQGLRLIYYSQIVNDFQKGDIAEGYSVSREKKESFPLTVTSAQKNPTAFYLCASSIDLASGSYNEQFFGPGTRLTVL.

This clonotype was seen ten or more times. This chain uses TRBV2 with TRBJ2-5; D remains ambiguous. V lost 2 bases and J 2 bases, leaving 6 bases between the germline ends. The CDR3 contains 13 residues. CDR1 is SNHLY and CDR2 is FYNNEI in the germline V gene. CDR3 protein: CASSERVQETQYF. CDR3 coding DNA: TGTGCCAGCAGTGAAAGGGTACAAGAGACCCAGTACTTC. The full variable domain, completed using reference TRBV2 and TRBJ2-5, is EPEVTQTPSHQVTQMGQEVILRCVPISNHLYFYWYRQILGQKVEFLVSFYNNEISEKSEIFDDQFSVERPDGSNFTLKIRSTKLEDSAMYFCASSERVQETQYFGPGTRLLVL.

This rearrangement joins TRBV6-5 to TRBJ2-2; 8 nucleotides match TRBD2. The CDR3 has 13 residues. Germline V lookup: CDR1 MNHEY, CDR2 SVGAGI. V gave up 8 bases and J gave up 7 bases; unmatched junction bases: 6. The CDR3: CASGRGVDGELFF. In DNA form, the CDR3 reads TGTGCCAGCGGGCGGGGGGTGGACGGGGAGCTGTTTTTT.